Listed here are 18 T cell receptor beta chains from one sample, sequenced in a study of cytomegalovirus exposure and HLA in healthy donors. Vbeta (60) and Jbeta (13) primers were used in the PCR. TCRdb's table, derived via immunoSEQ multiplex PCR, lists solely in-frame clones and lacks some. The sample consists of 130,000 or so clones, about 79% of them appearing once. The sequenced sample consisted of PBMCs. These receptors were collected from a woman in her late teens or twenties in good health and CMV-seropositive.

The J gene is TRBJ1-4, the V gene TRBV11-2; D gene ambiguous. The CDR3 runs to 12 residues. From germline, CDR1 is SGHAT and CDR2 FQNNGV. Trimming cost V 1 base and J 9 bases, with 6 bases left between them. The CDR3 nucleotides are TGTGCCAGCAGCTTAGTGGCCAAAAAACTGTTTTTT. Translated, it gives CASSLVAKKLFF.

The rearrangement links TRBV5-6 to TRBJ2-7; maybe TRBD2 (5 bases). This CDR3 is built from 16 residues. V gave up 7 bases and J gave up 0 bases, with 20 bases separating them. Germline loops: CDR1 SGHDT, CDR2 YYEEEE. CDR3 sequence (DNA): TGTGCCAGCCCCCTTAGGGTCCCGGGGAGCTCCTACGAGCAGTACTTC. It translates to CASPLRVPGSSYEQYF.

The V gene is TRBV27, the J gene TRBJ2-6, with D possibly TRBD1 on 6 matching bases. The V end was cut by 4 bases, the J end by 1 base, with 11 bases between. The CDR3 runs to 16 residues. Germline assignment: CDR1 MNHEY and CDR2 SMNVEV (reference sequence). The CDR3 region is CASSSYTGSGANVLTF. CDR3 nucleotide sequence: TGTGCCAGCAGTTCGTACACAGGGTCTGGGGCCAACGTCCTGACTTTC.

J is TRBJ1-6 and V is TRBV7-9, with 8 bases identical to TRBD1. The CDR3 totals 18 residues. Trimming at V came to 3 bases and at J to 0 bases, leaving 7 bases not matched to a gene. CDR1 SEHNR and CDR2 FQNEAQ come from the germline V gene (reference sequence). Here the CDR3 reads CASSFSGQVFSYNSPLHF. The CDR3 DNA reads TGTGCCAGCAGCTTTTCGGGACAGGTTTTCTCCTATAATTCACCCCTCCACTTT.

The CDR3 coding sequence is TGTGCCAGCAGCCAAGGGGGGACAGGGAACACTGAAGCTTTCTTT. Its protein product is CASSQGGTGNTEAFF. The V gene is TRBV9, the J gene TRBJ1-1, with 8 positions matching TRBD1. CDR3 length: 15 residues. Losses at the gene ends were 4 bases for V and 1 base for J; bases not matched to a gene: 6. Germline lookup yields CDR1 SGDLS and CDR2 YYNGEE.

J is TRBJ2-1 and V is TRBV6-6; 7 bases line up with TRBD1. Trimming took 4 bases from V and 8 from J; bases not matched to a gene: 2. Germline-derived CDR1 and CDR2 are MNHNY and SVGAGI (reference sequence). This CDR3 has 12 residues. The CDR3 region has the DNA TGTGCCAGCAGTTTTGGACAGGATGAGCAGTTCTTC. This sequence encodes CASSFGQDEQFF.

This clone has only a few counts. V usage is TRBV30 and J usage is TRBJ1-4; TRBD1 aligns across 7 bases. Trimming cost V 1 base and J 7 bases; bases outside gene matches: 6. The CDR3 consists of 14 residues. From germline, CDR1 is GTSNPN and CDR2 SVGIG (reference sequence). CDR3 in amino acids: CAWSGRQGGEKLFF. The CDR3 region has the DNA TGTGCCTGGAGTGGGAGACAGGGTGGTGAAAAACTGTTTTTT.

This sequence joins TRBV19 and TRBJ1-5; 9 bases fit TRBD1. With 5 bases clipped from V and 5 bases from J, the junction kept 4 bases outside the gene matches. The CDR3 covers 14 residues. Germline lookup yields CDR1 LNHDA and CDR2 SQIVND (reference sequence). The CDR3 loop is CASSLGQGHQPQHF. DNA for the CDR3: TGTGCCAGTAGTCTGGGACAGGGCCATCAGCCCCAGCATTTT.

This clone was seen only once. The V gene is TRBV6-6, the J gene TRBJ1-6; D call uncertain. This CDR3 comprises 15 residues. Germline lookup yields CDR1 MNHNY and CDR2 SVGAGI (reference sequence). V lost 0 bases and J 6 bases, leaving 9 bases between the germline ends. The CDR3 DNA follows: TGTGCCAGCAGTTACTCGGAGGGTTCTAATTCACCCCTCCACTTT. Amino acids: CASSYSEGSNSPLHF.

The chain couples TRBV28 to TRBJ2-5; D is undetermined. The J call may not be correct, given that the DNA end is closer to TRBJ2-7. CDR3 length: 16 residues. Germline loops: CDR1 MDHEN, CDR2 SYDVKM. As DNA, the CDR3 is TGTGCCAGCAATTCCCTTGGAGCATCCCTCTCCTACGAGCAGTACTTC. This gives the protein CASNSLGASLSYEQYF.

The genes are TRBV2 and TRBJ2-7; D call uncertain. The CDR3 has 13 residues. Germline-derived CDR1 and CDR2 are SNHLY and FYNNEI. Trimming removed 2 bases at V and 0 bases at J, with 5 bases between. The CDR3 DNA reads as TGTGCCAGCAGTGAAAATATCTCCTACGAGCAGTACTTC. Translated: CASSENISYEQYF.

This clone was recorded only once. This chain links TRBV2 with TRBJ2-6, with 9 bases matching TRBD1. There are 16 residues in the CDR3. J was trimmed by 4 bases and V by 10 bases; bases with no gene match: 11. Germline CDR1 reads SNHLY; CDR2 reads FYNNEI. The CDR3 DNA is TGTGCCATCCTTGGGGACAGGGTGGTCGGGGCCAACGTCCTGACTTTC. As protein: CAILGDRVVGANVLTF.

This clone was counted a single time. Here the CDR3 reads CASSLTAGATEAFF. CDR3 in DNA: TGTGCCAGCAGCTTGACCGCAGGGGCCACTGAAGCTTTCTTT. The J gene is TRBJ1-1, the V gene TRBV5-4, with D possibly TRBD1 on 6 matching bases. V lost 1 base, J lost 4 bases, and 11 bases lay in between. The CDR3 spans 14 residues. From germline, CDR1 is SGHNT and CDR2 YYREEE (reference sequence).

The V gene is TRBV30, the J gene TRBJ1-3; TRBD1 aligns across 7 bases. This CDR3 has 13 residues. Trimming took 1 base from V and 5 from J; bases not matched to a gene: 2. Germline loops: CDR1 GTSNPN, CDR2 SVGIG (reference sequence). DNA of the CDR3: TGTGCCTGGAGTGCACAGGGGCGAAACACCATATATTTT. Translated, it gives CAWSAQGRNTIYF.

The chain is built from TRBV13 and TRBJ2-3; 12 positions match TRBD2. The junction had 8 bases not matched to a gene; V was cut back by 5 bases and J by 2 bases. Germline-derived CDR1 and CDR2 are PRHDT and FYEKMQ (reference sequence). The CDR3 spans 17 residues. DNA for the CDR3: TGTGCCAGCAGCCCCCGGACTAGCGGGACTCTCACAGATACGCAGTATTTT. This translates into CASSPRTSGTLTDTQYF.

The genes are TRBV28 and TRBJ1-4; D may be TRBD1 (5 bases). The V end lost 4 bases, the J end lost 2 bases, and 11 bases lay between the germline ends. Germline V CDR1 and CDR2: MDHEN, SYDVKM. This CDR3 has 15 residues. CDR3 region: CASSSPGVTNEKLFF. The CDR3 DNA follows: TGTGCCAGCAGTTCCCCGGGGGTCACTAATGAAAAACTGTTTTTT.

This clone has only a few counts. This chain connects TRBV29-1 to TRBJ1-1; the D is unclear. Germline CDR1 and CDR2: SQVTM and ANQGSEA. Deletions cut 5 bases from V and 0 bases from J, with 4 bases between. The CDR3 extends over 11 amino acids. The CDR3 DNA reads as TGCAGCGTTTCCGTGAACACTGAAGCTTTCTTT. It yields the protein CSVSVNTEAFF.

The chain combines TRBV18 with TRBJ2-7; 7 positions agree with TRBD1. Trimming took 4 bases from V and 0 from J; bases not matched to a gene: 12. Germline V gives CDR1 KGHSH, CDR2 LQKENI. The CDR3 is 17 amino acids. In DNA form, the CDR3 reads TGTGCCAGCTCACTCCGTCCCCGGGACAGAAGCTCCTACGAGCAGTACTTC. This gives the protein CASSLRPRDRSSYEQYF.